The source of this T cell receptor (beta chain) is a study of post-analysis software for immune sequencing data. Study-wide context: Relapsing-remitting, secondary progressive and progressive-relapsing courses of multiple sclerosis were included. General observations from the study: TRBV5-6, TRBV5-1 and TRBV20-1 belonged to a set of roughly five TRBV segments that were more frequent in patients than controls. A significant reduction in normalized Chao1 diversity was observed in multiple sclerosis patients versus controls. F-measure co-clustering was strong for batch-matched samples.

Comment on this clonotype: Its target is unknown.

Unique molecular identifiers were carried by the TCR beta cDNA libraries. The source material, roughly 0.9 to 11 million T cells, gave rise to about 460,000 cDNA molecules. One entry per CDR3 protein, called by TCRdb with MiXCR from the PCR reads. This table holds 750,000 to 950,000 distinct CDR3 sequences, roughly 50% found once. Germline CDR1 reads SGDLS; CDR2 reads YYNGEE. The CDR3 sequence is 13 residues long. Trimming pared 0 bases from V and 5 bases from J, leaving 8 bases between. The chain recombines TRBV9 with TRBJ2-5; no definite D call. Sequenced input: blood. This TCR derives from a girl aged 10 to 17 with multiple sclerosis. CDR3 in amino acids: CASSVGAGETQYF. The CDR3 DNA sequence: TGTGCCAGCAGCGTAGGGGCTGGGGAGACCCAGTACTTC.